One and the same sample provided the 28 T cell receptor beta chains below, sequenced in a study of shared clonotypes between healthy human individuals. Generated by immunoSEQ multiplex PCR, the TCRdb table keeps only in-frame clones and is missing some. Of about 2.5 million clones in the sample, around 90% are singletons; the top ten hold 0.37%. Sequencing was performed on naive CD4+ T cells from PBMCs. As for subset: CD45RA+ positively selected. Source of these receptors: a man aged 18 to 30 in good health. Some clones in this sample may be carry-over from other donors' samples.

The chain recombines TRBV6-1 with TRBJ1-2, with D possibly being TRBD1 (5 bases). Germline V CDR1 and CDR2: MNHNS, SASEGT. The CDR3 is 14 amino acids. Deletions cut 6 bases from V and 1 base from J, with 12 bases between. The DNA for the CDR3 is TGTGCCAGCAGGCAGGGCTCGATTAACTATGGCTACACCTTC. Translation: CASRQGSINYGYTF.

The V gene is TRBV9, the J gene TRBJ2-6, with D unresolved. Trimming cost V 4 bases and J 2 bases, with 7 bases left between them. Germline assignment: CDR1 SGDLS and CDR2 YYNGEE. The CDR3 extends over 14 amino acids. The CDR3 region has the DNA TGTGCCAGCAGCAGGGTGGCTGGGGCCAACGTCCTGACTTTC. This encodes CASSRVAGANVLTF.

V gene TRBV28 combines with J gene TRBJ1-2; tentative D call: TRBD1 (6 bases). Trimming took 2 bases from V and 6 from J, leaving 13 bases between them. This CDR3 spans 14 amino acids. Per germline, CDR1 MDHEN and CDR2 SYDVKM. For the CDR3, the DNA is TGTGCCAGCAGTTTAATTGGGGGCGCAGATGGCTACACCTTC. It codes for CASSLIGGADGYTF.

This CDR3 is CASRPGTGGYIQYF. In nucleotides, the CDR3 is TGTGCCAGCCGACCTGGGACAGGGGGCTACATTCAGTACTTC. The chain employs TRBV2 and TRBJ2-4; 12 nucleotides align to TRBD1. The V and J ends lost 8 bases and 8 bases, in that order; junction bases with no gene match: 7. Germline assignment: CDR1 SNHLY and CDR2 FYNNEI. The CDR3 spans 14 residues.

The genes are TRBV14 and TRBJ1-1; 9 bases map to TRBD1. The CDR3 length is 17 residues. Trimming removed 1 base from V and 4 bases from J; junction bases left unmatched: 10. Germline V CDR1 and CDR2: SGHDN, FVKESK. The CDR3 protein is CASSQGEHRGRGTEAFF. In DNA form, the CDR3 reads TGTGCCAGCAGCCAAGGGGAGCACAGGGGGCGCGGCACTGAAGCTTTCTTT.

The chain employs TRBV6-1 and TRBJ2-3, with D hard to call. This CDR3 has 15 residues. Germline V gene lookup returns CDR1 MNHNS and CDR2 SASEGT. V was cut by 5 bases and J by 0 bases, with 12 bases left in between. CDR3 in DNA: TGTGCCAGCAGTTCGACTTTAACTAGCACAGATACGCAGTATTTT. Protein product: CASSSTLTSTDTQYF.

This chain joins TRBV6-6 and TRBJ2-3; 7 nucleotides align to TRBD2. J was trimmed by 3 bases and V by 10 bases; bases with no gene match: 13. CDR3 length: 15 residues. Germline lookup yields CDR1 MNHNY and CDR2 SVGAGI (reference sequence). The DNA of the CDR3 is TGTGCCACCCGCCCGTTTGGCGGGAGTACAGATACGCAGTATTTT. This gives the protein CATRPFGGSTDTQYF.

The sample holds a few counts of this clone. This sequence joins TRBV29-1 and TRBJ1-1; maybe TRBD1 (5 bases). This CDR3 is built from 16 residues. Trimming left V 3 bases short and J 5 bases short, with 22 bases between. Germline-derived CDR1 and CDR2 are SQVTM and ANQGSEA. CDR3 residues: CSVENPGTYTRTEAFF. The CDR3 nucleotides are TGCAGCGTTGAGAATCCCGGGACTTATACGAGGACTGAAGCTTTCTTT.

The rearrangement uses TRBV28 and TRBJ2-2; TRBD2 might be the D (6 bases). V lost 5 bases to trimming and J lost 7 bases, with 14 bases between them. The CDR3 is made up of 14 amino acids. Germline CDR1 MDHEN, CDR2 SYDVKM. The CDR3 reads CASSADPGGGELFF. The CDR3 DNA reads TGTGCCAGCAGTGCGGACCCCGGGGGCGGGGAGCTGTTTTTT.

The chain recombines TRBV4-1 with TRBJ2-2, with D perhaps matching TRBD2 (6 bases). CDR3 length equals 16 residues. Germline assignment: CDR1 MGHRA and CDR2 YSYEKL. Trimming shortened V by 0 bases and J by 7 bases, and 15 bases separated the two germline ends. The CDR3 DNA reads as TGCGCCAGCAGCCAAGATCTTCGGACTATAAGCGGGGAGCTGTTTTTT. Residues: CASSQDLRTISGELFF.

The rearrangement joins TRBV5-1 to TRBJ2-7; D possibly corresponds to TRBD1 (7 bases). Germline V gives CDR1 SGHRS, CDR2 YFSETQ. The CDR3 has 15 amino acids. V gave up 4 bases and J gave up 7 bases, with 21 bases separating them. The chain's CDR3 is CASSLPTGTYSEQYF. The CDR3 DNA reads TGCGCCAGCAGCCTACCGACAGGGACTTATTCAGAGCAGTACTTC.

This clone was counted between two and nine times. The chain employs TRBV7-3 and TRBJ2-1; 12 bases agree with TRBD2. CDR3 length: 14 amino acids. The V gene end was trimmed by 5 bases and the J gene end by 8 bases; junction bases not matched to a gene: 4. From germline, CDR1 is SGHTA and CDR2 FQGTGA. CDR3 DNA: TGTGCCAGCAGCCCCGCTAGCGGGAGGGATGAGCAGTTCTTC. Residues: CASSPASGRDEQFF. The variable domain in full, with the rest retrieved from reference TRBV7-3 and TRBJ2-1, is GAGVSQTPSNKVTEKGKYVELRCDPISGHTALYWYRQSLGQGPEFLIYFQGTGAADDSGLPNDRFFAVRPEGSVSTLKIQRTERGDSAVYLCASSPASGRDEQFFGPGTRLTVL.

This clone was observed a few times. CDR3 sequence: CASSAIRAIITEAFF. The CDR3 DNA is TGTGCCAGCAGCGCAATTCGCGCCATTATCACTGAAGCTTTCTTT. This rearrangement joins TRBV28 to TRBJ1-1; D not certain. Trimming took off 6 bases at V and 4 bases at J, with 18 bases between the two ends. Looked up from germline, CDR1 is MDHEN and CDR2 is SYDVKM. The CDR3 is 15 amino acids. The full variable domain, completed using reference TRBV28 and TRBJ1-1, is DVKVTQSSRYLVKRTGEKVFLECVQDMDHENMFWYRQDPGLGLRLIYFSYDVKMKEKGDIPEGYSVSREKKERFSLILESASTNQTSMYLCASSAIRAIITEAFFGQGTRLTVV.

The V gene is TRBV7-9, the J gene TRBJ2-2; possibly TRBD1 for D (6 bases). CDR3 length: 14 residues. Between the trimmed V and J ends, which lost 1 base and 7 bases, there was a span of 10 bases. Germline CDR1 SEHNR, CDR2 FQNEAQ (reference sequence). The chain's CDR3 is CASSLGQVIGELFF. CDR3 coding DNA: TGTGCCAGCAGCTTAGGACAGGTCATCGGGGAGCTGTTTTTT. Filled out from reference TRBV7-9 and TRBJ2-2, the complete variable domain reads DTGVSQNPRHKITKRGQNVTFRCDPISEHNRLYWYRQTLGQGPEFLTYFQNEAQLEKSRLLSDRFSAERPKGSFSTLEIQRTEQGDSAMYLCASSLGQVIGELFFGEGSRLTVL.

The rearrangement joins TRBV2 to TRBJ1-2; a weak D match, TRBD1 (5 bases). V was cut by 4 bases and J by 5 bases, with 14 bases left in between. This CDR3 comprises 14 residues. The V gene's germline CDR1 is SNHLY and CDR2 FYNNEI. CDR3 residues: CASSGMTEMYGYTF. As DNA, the CDR3 is TGTGCCAGCAGTGGAATGACAGAAATGTATGGCTACACCTTC.

This chain links TRBV5-1 with TRBJ2-5; 7 bases line up with TRBD1. V trimming: 0 bases; J trimming: 5 bases; junction bases outside the gene matches: 7. CDR1 is SGHRS and CDR2 is YFSETQ in the germline V gene. This CDR3 comprises 15 residues. The chain's CDR3 is CASSLGQGIRETQYF. Written as DNA, the CDR3 is TGCGCCAGCAGCTTGGGACAGGGTATTCGGGAGACCCAGTACTTC. The full variable domain, completed using reference TRBV5-1 and TRBJ2-5, is KAGVTQTPRYLIKTRGQQVTLSCSPISGHRSVSWYQQTPGQGLQFLFEYFSETQRNKGNFPGRFSGRQFSNSRSEMNVSTLELGDSALYLCASSLGQGIRETQYFGPGTRLLVL.

A remark on this clone: One base away lies a much larger clone, so this may be a sequencing read error. Additional DNA sequences in this sample encode the identical CDR3. The V and J genes are TRBV5-1 and TRBJ2-1; 11 bases line up with TRBD2. Losses at the gene ends were 4 bases for V and 3 bases for J; bases not matched to a gene: 3. Germline values: CDR1 SGHRS, CDR2 YFSETQ. The CDR3 consists of 15 residues. CDR3 nucleotides: TGCGCCAGCAGCGGGGGACTAGCGGACTACAATGAGCAGTTCTTC. Protein sequence: CASSGGLADYNEQFF.

V gene TRBV18 combines with J gene TRBJ2-3, with 7 nucleotides matching TRBD2. Germline CDR1 is KGHSH and CDR2 is LQKENI. The CDR3 spans 18 residues. V was clipped by 2 bases and J by 0 bases; unmatched bases: 11. CDR3 region: CASSPIRGSGPSTDTQYF. CDR3 nucleotides: TGTGCCAGCTCACCAATTCGTGGTAGCGGGCCTAGCACAGATACGCAGTATTTT.

The chain carries TRBV2 and TRBJ1-2, with D unclear. Trimming shortened V by 3 bases and J by 7 bases, and 12 bases separated the two germline ends. There are 13 residues in the CDR3. Germline values: CDR1 SNHLY, CDR2 FYNNEI. The CDR3: CASSEVRGGGYTF. The DNA of the CDR3 is TGTGCCAGCAGTGAGGTGAGAGGCGGTGGCTACACCTTC.

The chain joins TRBV28 to TRBJ2-5; 8 positions agree with TRBD2. CDR3 length equals 18 residues. Trimming at V came to 5 bases and at J to 5 bases, leaving 19 bases not matched to a gene. Germline V lookup: CDR1 MDHEN, CDR2 SYDVKM. CDR3 region: CASSTRIMVAGIEETQYF. The CDR3 DNA reads as TGTGCCAGCAGTACCCGTATCATGGTAGCGGGAATTGAGGAGACCCAGTACTTC.

V and J are TRBV10-1 and TRBJ2-3, with D possibly matching TRBD1 (5 bases). The germline CDR1 and CDR2 sequences are WNHNN and SYGVQD (reference sequence). The CDR3 is made up of 14 amino acids. With 5 bases removed from V and 5 bases from J, the gap between germline ends came to 14 bases. CDR3 in amino acids: CASSSGSNVDTQYF. CDR3 DNA: TGCGCCAGCAGTTCAGGGTCCAATGTAGATACGCAGTATTTT.

This clone was seen once. Different DNA sequences within this sample yield the same CDR3. The rearrangement joins TRBV5-5 to TRBJ1-1; TRBD1 is a possible D gene (5 bases). Germline loops: CDR1 SGHKS, CDR2 YYEKEE (reference sequence). Trimming left V 1 base short and J 2 bases short, with 6 bases between. This CDR3 has 13 residues. CDR3 DNA sequence: TGTGCCAGCAGCTTGCAGGGAAACACTGAAGCTTTCTTT. Translation: CASSLQGNTEAFF. Variable domain in full (rest from reference TRBV5-5 and TRBJ1-1): DAGVTQSPTHLIKTRGQQVTLRCSPISGHKSVSWYQQVLGQGPQFIFQYYEKEERGRGNFPDRFSARQFPNYSSELNVNALLLGDSALYLCASSLQGNTEAFFGQGTRLTVV.

The genes are TRBV19 and TRBJ2-7, with TRBD1 matching over 9 bases. Germline trimming cut 4 bases from V and 3 bases from J; bases unmatched to any gene: 7. The V gene's germline CDR1 is LNHDA and CDR2 SQIVND (reference sequence). This CDR3 is 15 amino acids long. The CDR3 here is CASSNTGTGFYEQYF. The CDR3 bases are TGTGCCAGTAGTAACACCGGGACAGGGTTCTACGAGCAGTACTTC.

This chain joins TRBV7-7 and TRBJ2-5; TRBD2 matches 8 bases. The V and J ends lost 2 bases and 0 bases, in that order; junction bases with no gene match: 8. The CDR3 is 17 residues long. Germline V gene data show CDR1 as SSHAT and CDR2 as FNYEAQ (reference sequence). CDR3 loop: CASSLTGTSVYQETQYF. The CDR3 DNA reads TGTGCCAGCAGCTTAACCGGGACTAGTGTGTACCAAGAGACCCAGTACTTC.

V is TRBV6-5 and J is TRBJ2-7; TRBD1 might be the D (6 bases). Trimming removed 2 bases from V and 0 bases from J, with 11 bases in between. CDR1 MNHEY and CDR2 SVGAGI come from the germline V gene. This CDR3 has 15 amino acids. DNA for the CDR3: TGTGCCAGCAGTTACGACAGGTCCGGCTCCTACGAGCAGTACTTC. This sequence encodes CASSYDRSGSYEQYF.

The V and J genes are TRBV7-9 and TRBJ2-5; TRBD1 or TRBD2 may be the D gene (6 bases each). The V and J ends lost 1 base and 7 bases respectively, with 10 bases between them. The CDR3 has 13 residues. In germline, CDR1 is SEHNR, CDR2 FQNEAQ (reference sequence). As DNA, the CDR3 is TGTGCCAGCAGCTTAGGGGGGGCCGGGACCCAGTACTTC. As protein: CASSLGGAGTQYF.

The chain carries TRBV5-1 and TRBJ2-3; D gene ambiguous. Trimming removed 0 bases at V and 4 bases at J, with 12 bases between. This CDR3 comprises 15 residues. From germline, CDR1 is SGHRS and CDR2 YFSETQ. The CDR3 here is CASSLEVPGADTQYF. The CDR3 DNA is TGCGCCAGCAGCTTGGAGGTGCCCGGCGCAGATACGCAGTATTTT.

The chain recombines TRBV10-3 with TRBJ2-5, with D possibly matching TRBD2 (6 bases). Per the germline V gene, CDR1 is ENHRY and CDR2 is SYGVKD. Trimming shortened V by 4 bases and J by 1 base, and 13 bases separated the two germline ends. This CDR3 comprises 15 residues. The CDR3 reads CAISAGLASQETQYF. The CDR3 DNA reads TGTGCCATCAGTGCCGGGCTAGCGTCCCAAGAGACCCAGTACTTC.